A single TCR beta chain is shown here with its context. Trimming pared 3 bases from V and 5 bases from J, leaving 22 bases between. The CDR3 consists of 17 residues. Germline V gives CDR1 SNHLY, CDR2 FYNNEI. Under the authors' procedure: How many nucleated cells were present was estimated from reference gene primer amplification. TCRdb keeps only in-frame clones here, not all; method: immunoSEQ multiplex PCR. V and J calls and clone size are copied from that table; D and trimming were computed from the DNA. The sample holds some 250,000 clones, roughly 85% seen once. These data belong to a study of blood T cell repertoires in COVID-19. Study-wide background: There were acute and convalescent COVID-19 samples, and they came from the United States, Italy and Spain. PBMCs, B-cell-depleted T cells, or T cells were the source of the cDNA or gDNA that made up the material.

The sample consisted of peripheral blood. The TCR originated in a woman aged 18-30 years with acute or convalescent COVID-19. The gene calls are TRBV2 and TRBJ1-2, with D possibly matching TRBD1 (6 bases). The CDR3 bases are TGTGCCAGCAGTGATTTGGTTCGGACAGCGAAGGTTTATGGCTACACCTTC. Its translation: CASSDLVRTAKVYGYTF. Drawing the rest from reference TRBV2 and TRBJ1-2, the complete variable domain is EPEVTQTPSHQVTQMGQEVILRCVPISNHLYFYWYRQILGQKVEFLVSFYNNEISEKSEIFDDQFSVERPDGSNFTLKIRSTKLEDSAMYFCASSDLVRTAKVYGYTFGSGTRLTVV.